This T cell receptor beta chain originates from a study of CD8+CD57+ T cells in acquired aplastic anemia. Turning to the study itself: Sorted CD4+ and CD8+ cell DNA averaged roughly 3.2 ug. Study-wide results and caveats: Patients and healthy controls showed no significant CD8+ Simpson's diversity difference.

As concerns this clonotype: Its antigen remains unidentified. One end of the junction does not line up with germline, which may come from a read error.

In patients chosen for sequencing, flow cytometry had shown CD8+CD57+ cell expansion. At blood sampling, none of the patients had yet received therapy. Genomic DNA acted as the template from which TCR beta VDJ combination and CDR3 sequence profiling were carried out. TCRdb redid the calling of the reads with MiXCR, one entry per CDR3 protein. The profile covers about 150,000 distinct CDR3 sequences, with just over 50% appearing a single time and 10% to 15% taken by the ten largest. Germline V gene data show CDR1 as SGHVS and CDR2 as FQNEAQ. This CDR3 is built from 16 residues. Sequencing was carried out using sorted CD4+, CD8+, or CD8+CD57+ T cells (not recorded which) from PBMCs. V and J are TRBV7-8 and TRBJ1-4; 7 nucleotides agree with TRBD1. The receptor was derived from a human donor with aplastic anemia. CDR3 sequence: CASSWAWGQRHEELFF. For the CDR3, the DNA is TGTGCCAGCAGCTGGGCTTGGGGACAGCGGCATGAAGAACTGTTTTTT.